This TCR beta chain was identified in a study of CD8 T cells in Susac syndrome. The wider study: At blood draw, Susac syndrome patients were therapy-naive, on corticosteroids, or on intravenous immunoglobulin alone.

Findings of the study overall: The authors acknowledged that the study's TCR sequencing and HLA analysis involved relatively few individuals.

Germline CDR1 reads SNHLY; CDR2 reads FYNNEI. V lost 3 bases and J lost 3, with 9 bases in between. This CDR3 has 14 residues. TCR beta was sequenced from blood CD8+ and CD4+ T cells. With random hexamers, 0.5 to 1 ug RNA was reverse transcribed. Across 54 Vbeta and 13 Jbeta, immunoSEQ multiplex PCR amplified TCR beta CDR3. Via MiXCR, TCRdb re-called the immunoSEQ multiplex PCR reads, giving one row per CDR3 protein. The sample has about 120,000 distinct CDR3 sequences; around 94% are singletons. Details on this clonotype: The antigen is unknown.

Material for sequencing was CD8+ T cells from PBMCs. V gene TRBV2 combines with J gene TRBJ1-3; a possible D gene is TRBD1 (5 bases). The receptor was isolated from a human donor with Susac syndrome. CDR3 region: CASSDRANGNTIYF. CDR3 DNA sequence: TGTGCCAGCAGTGACAGGGCGAATGGAAACACCATATATTTT.